Listed here are 17 T cell receptor beta chains from one sample, sequenced in a study of blood T cell repertoires in COVID-19. TCRdb's copy holds only in-frame clones and misses some; the assay was immunoSEQ multiplex PCR. This table holds hundreds of thousands of clones, approximately 85% found once. The sequenced sample consisted of PBMCs or T cells enriched from blood (not recorded which). The receptors here all came from a man younger than 40 who had recovered from COVID-19.

The V gene is TRBV30, the J gene TRBJ2-1; possibly TRBD1 for D (5 bases). CDR1 is GTSNPN, CDR2 SVGIG, per germline (reference sequence). V lost 4 bases and J lost 9, with 19 bases in between. CDR3 length equals 14 residues. In nucleotides, the CDR3 is TGTGCCTGGATTCCTTCTACCAGGGTCGGTGAGCAGTTCTTC. Its protein is CAWIPSTRVGEQFF.

In regard to this clone: One end of the junction is discordant with germline, which a read error may explain. The chain combines TRBV15 with TRBJ1-2, with a tentative D call TRBD1 (6 bases). There are 14 residues in the CDR3. From germline, CDR1 is LNHNV and CDR2 YYDKDF (reference sequence). The CDR3 sequence: CATSREGKRQALSF. CDR3 nucleotides: TGTGCCACCAGCAGAGAAGGGAAGAGACAGGCTCTCTCCTTC.

The chain links TRBV11-2 to TRBJ1-1; perhaps TRBD1 as D (6 bases). V was clipped by 3 bases and J by 0 bases, with 8 bases between them. The CDR3 totals 14 residues. Germline CDR1 is SGHAT and CDR2 is FQNNGV. The CDR3 loop reads CASSFGQLNTEAFF. The CDR3 DNA is TGTGCCAGCAGCTTCGGACAGTTGAACACTGAAGCTTTCTTT.

The chain employs TRBV5-6 and TRBJ1-2, with 8 nucleotides matching TRBD1. V shed 6 bases, J shed 3 bases, and the junction held 16 bases outside the gene matches. Germline assignment: CDR1 SGHDT and CDR2 YYEEEE. CDR3 size: 17 residues. CDR3 residues: CASKSPGTGGDHYGYTF. DNA for the CDR3: TGTGCCAGCAAATCTCCCGGGACAGGCGGGGATCACTATGGCTACACCTTC.

The V call is TRBV24-1, the J call TRBJ2-3; weak D call: TRBD2 (5 bases). The CDR3 loop spans 16 amino acids. The V gene lost 6 bases and the J gene lost 4 bases, with 19 bases spanning the gap. Germline CDR1 reads KGHDR; CDR2 reads SFDVKD. The CDR3, as DNA: TGTGCCACCAGTAAGGGAGAGACGTATACAGCAGATACGCAGTATTTT. It encodes CATSKGETYTADTQYF.

The chain couples TRBV6-6 to TRBJ1-6; 10 bases align to TRBD1. This CDR3 is 16 amino acids long. J gave up 8 bases and V 4 bases, and 8 bases lay outside the gene matches. Per the germline V gene, CDR1 is MNHNY and CDR2 is SVGAGI (reference sequence). CDR3 region: CASSSQPGQGYSPLHF. CDR3 bases: TGTGCCAGCAGTTCGCAACCGGGACAGGGGTATTCACCCCTCCACTTT.

The CDR3 coding sequence is TGTGCCAGCATGAGTACTACGGGGGGCCGGGAGACCCAGTACTTC. Protein sequence: CASMSTTGGRETQYF. This chain joins TRBV6-5 and TRBJ2-5; maybe TRBD2 (7 bases). CDR3 length equals 15 residues. Germline CDR1 MNHEY, CDR2 SVGAGI. Trimming took 7 bases from V and 5 from J, leaving 20 bases between them.

This sequence joins TRBV5-1 and TRBJ2-7; 10 bases match TRBD1. Germline loops: CDR1 SGHRS, CDR2 YFSETQ. After removal of 2 bases from V and 6 bases from J, the junction contained 5 bases not matched to a gene. The CDR3 spans 14 residues. The CDR3 reads CASSLRQGAAEQYF. CDR3 in DNA: TGCGCCAGCAGCTTAAGACAGGGGGCCGCCGAGCAGTACTTC.

The chain links TRBV6-1 to TRBJ1-5; D is ambiguous. In germline, CDR1 is MNHNS, CDR2 SASEGT. There are 14 residues in the CDR3. Between the trimmed V and J ends, which lost 1 base and 3 bases, there was a span of 7 bases. Written as DNA, the CDR3 is TGTGCCAGCAGTGAAGTCACAGTCAATCAGCCCCAGCATTTT. Translation: CASSEVTVNQPQHF.

The chain's CDR3 is CASSQEYSDTQYF. In DNA form, the CDR3 reads TGTGCCAGCAGCCAAGAGTACTCGGATACGCAGTATTTT. The genes are TRBV4-2 and TRBJ2-3, with no clear D. Trimming took off 0 bases at V and 6 bases at J, with 7 bases between the two ends. This CDR3 comprises 13 residues. Per germline, CDR1 LGHNA and CDR2 YNFKEQ.

This clone occurred once. CDR3 loop: CASGPQTDTQYF. CDR3 in DNA: TGTGCTAGTGGTCCTCAGACAGATACGCAGTATTTT. The chain uses TRBV12-5 and TRBJ2-3; the D is unclear. The CDR3 totals 12 residues. The germline V and J ends were trimmed by 5 bases and 3 bases, with 6 bases remaining between them. Germline V gene lookup returns CDR1 LGHNT and CDR2 FRNRAP.

This clone appeared once. The J gene is TRBJ1-1, the V gene TRBV2; 8 positions agree with TRBD1. Trimming removed 5 bases from V and 2 bases from J; junction bases left unmatched: 4. The CDR3 runs to 14 residues. Germline V gene lookup returns CDR1 SNHLY and CDR2 FYNNEI. CDR3 nucleotides: TGTGCCAGCAGTAGGGACAGGACTAACACTGAAGCTTTCTTT. This gives the protein CASSRDRTNTEAFF.

V is TRBV7-9 and J is TRBJ2-5; 11 bases are a match to TRBD2. CDR3 length equals 15 residues. Germline V gene lookup returns CDR1 SEHNR and CDR2 FQNEAQ (reference sequence). With V trimmed by 5 bases and J by 7 bases, 9 bases remained unmatched. The CDR3 DNA sequence: TGTGCCAGCAGCGGCTCCGGACTAGCGGGTTGGACCCAGTACTTC. Translating it yields CASSGSGLAGWTQYF.

The chain joins TRBV4-3 to TRBJ2-7, with no clear D. There are 15 residues in the CDR3. Germline V gives CDR1 LGHNA, CDR2 YSLEER. V lost 1 base and J 2 bases, leaving 12 bases between the germline ends. The chain's CDR3 is CASSQGHVAPYEQYF. The CDR3 nucleotides read TGCGCCAGCAGCCAAGGGCACGTCGCCCCCTACGAGCAGTACTTC.

This clone was picked up a small number of times. The chain is built from TRBV30 and TRBJ2-3; 9 nucleotides align to TRBD2. Unmatched junction bases numbered 15, after V lost 2 bases and J lost 3 bases. The germline gives CDR1 GTSNPN, CDR2 SVGIG (reference sequence). The CDR3 sequence is 18 residues long. The CDR3 DNA is TGTGCCTGGAGTCGGAACAGACTAAGCGGGGGGACTACAGATACGCAGTATTTT. Residues: CAWSRNRLSGGTTDTQYF.

The genes are TRBV9 and TRBJ1-2; no clear D. Trimming took off 0 bases at V and 4 bases at J, with 4 bases between the two ends. CDR3 length equals 12 residues. Germline values: CDR1 SGDLS, CDR2 YYNGEE. The DNA for the CDR3 is TGTGCCAGCAGCGTAGCGGGCTATGGCTACACCTTC. Its protein is CASSVAGYGYTF.

The CDR3 spells CASNNRDSPLHF. DNA for the CDR3: TGCGCCAGTAACAACAGGGATTCACCCCTCCACTTT. The chain joins TRBV10-2 to TRBJ1-6; D might be TRBD1 (6 bases). This CDR3 comprises 12 residues. Germline V lookup: CDR1 WSHSY, CDR2 SAAADI. The germline V and J ends were trimmed by 9 bases and 8 bases, with 11 bases remaining between them.